This entry lists 17 T cell receptor beta chains sequenced from one sample in a study of T cell responses to AZD1222 COVID-19 vaccine. Data came from immunoSEQ multiplex PCR; TCRdb stores just in-frame clones and leaves some out. The sample shows 150,000 to 200,000 clones, 87% of them seen only once. The source was peripheral blood, collected on day 0 of AZD1222 vaccination. The origin of the receptors is an adult in good health.

Turning to this clone: An end of the junction differs from the germline gene, which may be a read error. This chain connects TRBV27 to TRBJ1-2, with a tentative D call TRBD1 (5 bases). Per the germline V gene, CDR1 is MNHEY and CDR2 is SMNVEV (reference sequence). This CDR3 spans 11 amino acids. The CDR3 reads CASSFLGAFYF. DNA for the CDR3: TGTGCCAGCAGTTTCTTAGGGGCATTTTACTTC.

The V and J genes are TRBV19 and TRBJ1-1; possible D gene TRBD1, 5 bases. The CDR3 runs 12 residues. The V and J ends lost 5 bases and 7 bases respectively, with 11 bases between them. Germline CDR1 and CDR2: LNHDA and SQIVND (reference sequence). CDR3: CASSVGTLEAFF. In DNA form, the CDR3 reads TGTGCCAGTAGTGTAGGGACGCTTGAAGCTTTCTTT.

V and J are TRBV7-2 and TRBJ1-1; tentatively, D is TRBD1 (5 bases). Germline V gene sequence: CDR1 SGHTA, CDR2 FQGNSA. This CDR3 has 14 residues. V was pared by 3 bases and J by 0 bases, with 8 bases between. CDR3 DNA sequence: TGTGCCAGCAGCTTCCGACAGCTGAACACTGAAGCTTTCTTT. Translated, it gives CASSFRQLNTEAFF.

The chain recombines TRBV2 with TRBJ1-1; D unresolved. CDR1 is SNHLY and CDR2 is FYNNEI in the germline V gene. V lost 4 bases to trimming and J lost 7 bases, with 22 bases between them. There are 16 residues in the CDR3. The CDR3: CASSASALTRTSEAFF. CDR3 DNA: TGTGCCAGCAGTGCGTCGGCCCTGACTCGTACAAGTGAAGCTTTCTTT.

The CDR3 DNA sequence: TGTGCCAGCAGTGAAAGTGGGATGGCGGGAGGTACCGGGGAGCTGTTTTTT. Its protein product is CASSESGMAGGTGELFF. The chain employs TRBV6-1 and TRBJ2-2; 8 bases map to TRBD2. The CDR3 consists of 17 residues. Looked up from germline, CDR1 is MNHNS and CDR2 is SASEGT. The V gene end was trimmed by 2 bases and the J gene end by 5 bases; junction bases not matched to a gene: 10.

This clone occurred a few times. The CDR3 DNA follows: TGTGCCAGCAGCCGTGGCGGGGGGCAAGGCTACACCTTC. Amino acid sequence: CASSRGGGQGYTF. The V call is TRBV6-5, the J call TRBJ1-2; perhaps TRBD1 as D (6 bases). The germline gives CDR1 MNHEY, CDR2 SVGAGI. V was clipped by 6 bases and J by 8 bases, with 16 bases between them. This CDR3 is 13 amino acids long.

The chain has TRBV18 and TRBJ1-1; no firm D call. The V and J ends lost 6 bases and 5 bases respectively, with 7 bases between them. CDR3 length: 11 amino acids. CDR1 is KGHSH, CDR2 LQKENI, per germline. CDR3: CASSPGTEAFF. The CDR3 region has the DNA TGTGCCAGCTCCCCGGGGACTGAAGCTTTCTTT.

The genes are TRBV19 and TRBJ1-2; a possible D gene is TRBD1 (6 bases). Between the trimmed V and J ends, which lost 6 bases and 4 bases, there was a span of 12 bases. The germline CDR1 and CDR2 sequences are LNHDA and SQIVND (reference sequence). CDR3 length equals 13 residues. The CDR3 loop reads CASSTGAIYGYTF. In DNA, the CDR3 is TGTGCCAGTAGCACGGGGGCCATCTATGGCTACACCTTC.

CDR3 loop: CASSEVQVNQPQHF. Written as DNA, the CDR3 is TGTGCCAGCAGTGAGGTACAGGTCAATCAGCCCCAGCATTTT. The rearrangement uses TRBV2 and TRBJ1-5; maybe TRBD1 (5 bases). Trimming removed 3 bases from V and 3 bases from J, with 9 bases in between. Germline values: CDR1 SNHLY, CDR2 FYNNEI. The CDR3 runs 14 residues.

The chain joins TRBV6-6 to TRBJ1-2, with 8 bases lining up with TRBD1. Germline CDR1 is MNHNY and CDR2 is SVGAGI (reference sequence). The CDR3 sequence is 14 residues long. The ends lost 2 bases at V and 6 bases at J; junction bases unmatched: 5. Written as DNA, the CDR3 is TGTGCCAGCAGTTACGACAGGGGAATCGATGGCTACACCTTC. Translating gives CASSYDRGIDGYTF.

This chain links TRBV28 with TRBJ1-4; weak D call: TRBD1 (6 bases). There are 13 residues in the CDR3. Germline values: CDR1 MDHEN, CDR2 SYDVKM. The V end was cut by 6 bases, the J end by 7 bases, with 12 bases between. The DNA of the CDR3 is TGTGCCAGCAGAGCTACAGGGTTTGAAAAACTGTTTTTT. It specifies CASRATGFEKLFF.

V and J are TRBV5-1 and TRBJ2-1, with 13 nucleotides matching TRBD2. CDR1 and CDR2 (germline): SGHRS, YFSETQ. The V segment lost 0 bases and the J segment 8 bases; nucleotides outside the gene matches: 2. This CDR3 region has 15 residues. The CDR3 sequence is CASSLALAGGHEQFF. In nucleotides, the CDR3 is TGCGCCAGCAGCTTGGCACTAGCGGGAGGGCATGAGCAGTTCTTC.

The gene calls are TRBV20-1 and TRBJ1-1; D is uncertain. V was cut by 8 bases and J by 2 bases, with 9 bases left in between. The CDR3 runs to 11 residues. The germline V gene encodes CDR1 DFQATT and CDR2 SNEGSKA (reference sequence). CDR3 sequence reads: CSQLANTEAFF. The CDR3, as DNA: TGCAGTCAGCTAGCCAACACTGAAGCTTTCTTT.

This clone was observed once. The chain is built from TRBV5-1 and TRBJ1-6; D is possibly TRBD1 (5 bases). Trimming removed 4 bases at V and 10 bases at J, with 18 bases between. Germline CDR1 is SGHRS and CDR2 is YFSETQ. The CDR3 spans 15 residues. CDR3: CASSPPDSGVSPLHF. The CDR3 DNA sequence: TGCGCCAGCAGCCCTCCAGACAGCGGGGTGTCACCCCTCCACTTT.

J is TRBJ1-2 and V is TRBV10-2, with D hard to call. The CDR3 has 13 amino acids. V lost 2 bases and J 5 bases, leaving 9 bases between the germline ends. CDR1 WSHSY and CDR2 SAAADI come from the germline V gene. The DNA for the CDR3 is TGCGCCAGCAGTGAGATCCGGGTTTATGGCTACACCTTC. Its protein product is CASSEIRVYGYTF.

This clone was detected a few times. This chain joins TRBV6-2 or TRBV6-3 and TRBJ2-1; 10 nucleotides line up with TRBD2. Trimming cost V 4 bases and J 6 bases; bases outside gene matches: 12. This CDR3 spans 17 amino acids. CDR1 is MNHEY and CDR2 is SVGEGT in the germline V gene. The CDR3 here is CASSWRLAGAKGNEQFF. Written as DNA, the CDR3 is TGTGCCAGCAGTTGGAGGCTAGCGGGAGCCAAGGGCAATGAGCAGTTCTTC.

The rearrangement links TRBV6-5 to TRBJ2-1; D gene unclear. Germline-derived CDR1 and CDR2 are MNHEY and SVGAGI. The CDR3 loop spans 15 amino acids. V lost 7 bases to trimming and J lost 8 bases, with 21 bases between them. The CDR3: CASILDPTGPDEQFF. CDR3 in DNA: TGTGCCAGCATTTTAGACCCCACCGGGCCCGATGAGCAGTTCTTC.